The present TCR beta chain was sequenced within a study of shared clonotypes between healthy human individuals. Study information: Donor ages ranged 18 to 49 years: two women, a few men.

Donation came from healthy HIV-negative adults that had no recent acute infections or vaccinations. Only Caucasian adults living in Nashville, Tennessee made up the donor group. The repertoire was sequenced with immunoSEQ multiplex PCR; TCRdb's copy has only in-frame clones and lacks some. Among under 1,100,000 clones listed, around 74% were seen once. The J segment lost 2 bases and the V segment lost 8 bases, leaving 6 bases of the junction unmatched. CDR1 MNHNS and CDR2 SASEGT come from the germline V gene. The CDR3 contains 15 residues. The study's findings and limits: Expectations were that clonotype sharing among donors would be affected by sequencing depth.

As for this clone: What it binds is not known.

V usage is TRBV6-1 and J usage is TRBJ2-6, with 7 positions matching TRBD1. The sequenced material came from memory CD4+ T cells sorted from blood. Subset here: CD45RA-negative fraction. This receptor was identified in a young man in good health. The CDR3 is CASDRGRAGANVLTF. The CDR3 DNA reads as TGTGCCAGCGATAGGGGGCGCGCTGGGGCCAACGTCCTGACTTTC.